This TCR beta chain was captured in a study of T cells in women clearing cervical HPV infection. Whole-study results and caveats: TRBV6-7 relative abundance averaged roughly 0.1% in cases and 0.16% in controls.

With regard to this clone: Its matching antigen is unknown. The read ends 3 residues before the CDR3 terminus; that terminus is restored from the germline J gene.

Generated by immunoSEQ multiplex PCR, the TCRdb table keeps only in-frame clones and is missing some. Recorded for this sample: approximately 16,000 clones. CDR3 size: 13 residues. Trimming removed 2 bases at V and 3 bases at J, with 7 bases between. Germline CDR1 is KGHSH and CDR2 is LQKENI. Sequencing input: blood buffy coat. The gene calls are TRBV18 and TRBJ1-1; D is ambiguous. The TCR comes from a woman between 18 and 69 years old with a cervical HPV16 infection that either progressed to CIN3+ or cleared (not recorded which). The CDR3 protein is CASSPTGDTEAFF. The sequenced CDR3 bases are TGTGCCAGCTCACCAACGGGTGACACTGAA. Together with reference TRBV18 and TRBJ1-1, the CDR3 gives the full variable domain: NAGVMQNPRHLVRRRGQEARLRCSPMKGHSHVYWYRQLPEEGLKFMVYLQKENIIDESGMPKERFSAEFPKEGPSILRIQQVVRGDSAAYFCASSPTGDTEAFFGQGTRLTVV.